This passage covers 20 T cell receptor beta chains from one sample sequenced in a study of shared clonotypes between healthy human individuals. Here immunoSEQ multiplex PCR was the method, and the copy in TCRdb shows in-frame clones only, minus some. The top ten clones hold about 1.8% of a sample with hundreds of thousands of clones, about 74% of them seen once. Sequenced material: memory CD4+ T cells sorted from blood. As for subset: CD45RA-negative fraction. The receptor set was obtained from a woman in her 30s in good health.

The V gene is TRBV10-3, the J gene TRBJ2-7; D not certain. This CDR3 spans 13 amino acids. Germline V gene data show CDR1 as ENHRY and CDR2 as SYGVKD. The ends were cut back, 2 bases at V and 7 bases at J, with 12 bases in the middle. As DNA, the CDR3 is TGTGCCATCAGTGAGGGCCAAGGGCGGGAGCAGTACTTC. This codes for CAISEGQGREQYF.

Details on this clone: Other DNA sequences within the sample encode an identical CDR3. CDR3 sequence (DNA): TGTGCCAGCAGCCAAGATCTAGGTGGGAGGGGAACCGGGGAGCTGTTTTTT. It codes for CASSQDLGGRGTGELFF. This chain joins TRBV4-2 and TRBJ2-2; 7 bases line up with TRBD2. The CDR3 length is 17 residues. Trimming took 0 bases from V and 5 from J; bases not matched to a gene: 9. In germline, CDR1 is LGHNA, CDR2 YNFKEQ.

This clone was detected a few times. The chain employs TRBV6-5 and TRBJ2-3; 8 positions match TRBD2. The CDR3 spans 16 residues. Germline lookup yields CDR1 MNHEY and CDR2 SVGAGI. Trimming cost V 2 bases and J 4 bases; bases outside gene matches: 8. The CDR3 region is CASSYRGGRRPDTQYF. In DNA, the CDR3 is TGTGCCAGCAGTTACCGGGGCGGGAGGAGGCCAGATACGCAGTATTTT.

With regard to this clone: Other DNA sequences of this sample code for an identical CDR3. The chain has TRBV30 and TRBJ1-2; D unclear. This CDR3 spans 12 amino acids. The V and J ends lost 0 bases and 5 bases respectively, with 7 bases between them. CDR1 is GTSNPN, CDR2 SVGIG, per germline (reference sequence). The CDR3 DNA reads as TGTGCCTGGAGTGTAGGCGGGTATGGCTACACCTTC. It codes for CAWSVGGYGYTF.

This clone has more than one count but fewer than ten. V usage is TRBV11-3 and J usage is TRBJ2-1; a possible D gene is TRBD2 (5 bases). The CDR3 spans 15 residues. V was pared by 5 bases and J by 10 bases, with 21 bases between. Germline lookup yields CDR1 SGHNT and CDR2 YENEEA. CDR3 loop: CASSHLEVASGEQFF. For the CDR3, the DNA is TGTGCCAGCAGCCACCTGGAGGTAGCTTCCGGAGAGCAGTTCTTC.

The rearrangement uses TRBV19 and TRBJ2-2, with 12 bases lining up with TRBD1. V trimming: 6 bases; J trimming: 4 bases; junction bases outside the gene matches: 3. The CDR3 totals 15 residues. Germline V gene data show CDR1 as LNHDA and CDR2 as SQIVND (reference sequence). The CDR3 DNA reads TGTGCCAGTAGGAGGGACAGGGGGCCCACCGGGGAGCTGTTTTTT. Encoded protein: CASRRDRGPTGELFF.

This clone was seen more than once but under ten times. The chain couples TRBV5-1 to TRBJ2-5, with TRBD2 matching 10 bases. The germline V gene encodes CDR1 SGHRS and CDR2 YFSETQ. The V segment lost 4 bases and the J segment 3 bases; nucleotides outside the gene matches: 9. The CDR3 length is 16 residues. DNA of the CDR3: TGCGCCAGCAGCCAGCGGGAGGGCCAGACAAAAGAGACCCAGTACTTC. This translates into CASSQREGQTKETQYF.

This clone turned up a few times. This same CDR3 is encoded by further DNA sequences in the sample. The V call is TRBV9, the J call TRBJ1-2; a possible D gene is TRBD1 (5 bases). This CDR3 region has 13 residues. CDR1 is SGDLS and CDR2 is YYNGEE in the germline V gene. V was cut by 2 bases and J by 4 bases, with 9 bases left in between. The CDR3 reads CASSVGQGYGYTF. CDR3 DNA sequence: TGTGCCAGCAGCGTGGGGCAGGGCTATGGCTACACCTTC.

V gene TRBV9 combines with J gene TRBJ2-5, with 7 bases matching TRBD2. Losses at the gene ends were 3 bases for V and 5 bases for J; bases not matched to a gene: 10. Germline loops: CDR1 SGDLS, CDR2 YYNGEE. CDR3 length: 15 amino acids. The CDR3 sequence is CASSDRQRGPETQYF. The CDR3 coding sequence is TGTGCCAGCAGCGACCGCCAGCGGGGACCGGAGACCCAGTACTTC.

The J gene is TRBJ2-7, the V gene TRBV9; perhaps D is TRBD1 or TRBD2 (9 bases each). The CDR3 spans 14 residues. The V gene's germline CDR1 is SGDLS and CDR2 YYNGEE. V lost 1 base and J lost 7, with 15 bases in between. The CDR3 bases are TGTGCCAGCAGCGTACTAGCGGGGACAGGGGAGCAGTACTTC. Protein sequence: CASSVLAGTGEQYF. Filled out from reference TRBV9 and TRBJ2-7, the complete variable domain reads DSGVTQTPKHLITATGQRVTLRCSPRSGDLSVYWYQQSLDQGLQFLIQYYNGEERAKGNILERFSAQQFPDLHSELNLSSLELGDSALYFCASSVLAGTGEQYFGPGTRLTVT.

This clone showed up many times. This chain uses TRBV19 with TRBJ2-5, with a possible D match to TRBD1 (6 bases). The V and J ends lost 4 bases and 5 bases respectively, with 11 bases between them. The germline V gene has CDR1 LNHDA and CDR2 SQIVND (reference sequence). The CDR3 sequence is 13 residues long. This CDR3 reads CASSSNRVETQYF. The CDR3 nucleotides are TGTGCCAGTAGTAGCAACAGGGTCGAGACCCAGTACTTC.

This chain connects TRBV30 to TRBJ1-4; D is uncertain. Trimming shortened V by 0 bases and J by 12 bases, and 11 bases separated the two germline ends. Germline V CDR1 and CDR2: GTSNPN, SVGIG (reference sequence). CDR3 size: 12 residues. The CDR3 loop is CAWSVRRDELFF. CDR3 sequence (DNA): TGTGCCTGGAGTGTACGTCGGGATGAACTGTTTTTT.

The chain combines TRBV4-1 with TRBJ2-3, with 9 bases aligning to TRBD2. Germline V CDR1 and CDR2: MGHRA, YSYEKL. Trimming took 5 bases from V and 6 from J; bases not matched to a gene: 21. The CDR3 extends over 19 amino acids. CDR3 nucleotide sequence: TGCGCCAGCAGCACCTCTGTCGGGCTAGCGGGAATCGGGGGGGATACGCAGTATTTT. Its translation is CASSTSVGLAGIGGDTQYF.

This sequence joins TRBV19 and TRBJ2-7; D is unclear. The CDR3 runs 15 residues. Germline V gene data show CDR1 as LNHDA and CDR2 as SQIVND (reference sequence). Trimming cost V 1 base and J 5 bases, with 15 bases left between them. This chain's CDR3 is CASSIGPTLRNEQYF. DNA for the CDR3: TGTGCCAGTAGTATAGGTCCGACACTTCGCAACGAGCAGTACTTC.

The J gene is TRBJ2-1, the V gene TRBV5-1; TRBD2 is a possible D gene (6 bases). Germline CDR1 reads SGHRS; CDR2 reads YFSETQ. This CDR3 spans 12 amino acids. V was clipped by 7 bases and J by 4 bases, with 9 bases between them. CDR3 loop: CASASGYNEQFF. CDR3 nucleotides: TGCGCCAGCGCGAGCGGGTACAATGAGCAGTTCTTC.

This clone was observed a handful of times. The chain is built from TRBV29-1 and TRBJ2-2; 12 positions match TRBD2. The CDR3 covers 15 residues. J gave up 5 bases and V 5 bases, and 6 bases lay outside the gene matches. Looked up from germline, CDR1 is SQVTM and CDR2 is ANQGSEA. CDR3 protein: CSVLLAGGGTGELFF. In DNA, the CDR3 is TGCAGCGTTCTACTAGCGGGAGGTGGGACCGGGGAGCTGTTTTTT.

J is TRBJ1-2 and V is TRBV28; unclear D gene. Per the germline V gene, CDR1 is MDHEN and CDR2 is SYDVKM. Deletions cut 1 base from V and 7 bases from J, with 13 bases between. The CDR3 runs 14 residues. CDR3 protein: CASSLSARRVGYTF. The DNA for the CDR3 is TGTGCCAGCAGTTTATCGGCGCGGCGGGTTGGCTACACCTTC.

On this clone itself: The junction shows a germline mismatch at one end, possibly a read error. V and J are TRBV28 and TRBJ2-7, with D possibly being TRBD1 or TRBD2 (6 bases each). The CDR3 contains 14 residues. CDR1 is MDHEN, CDR2 SYDVKM, per germline. CDR3: CASNLGGSSYEQYF. The CDR3 nucleotides read TGTGCCAGCAATTTAGGGGGGAGCTCCTACGAGCAGTACTTC.

This chain connects TRBV25-1 to TRBJ2-6; D call uncertain. V was cut by 8 bases and J by 3 bases, with 8 bases left in between. Germline CDR1 and CDR2: MGHDK and SYGVNS. CDR3 length equals 13 residues. In DNA, the CDR3 is TGTGCCAGCGCGGTAGGTGGGGCCAACGTCCTGACTTTC. Translation gives CASAVGGANVLTF.

This clone was recorded many times. This sample also contains other DNA sequences that code for the same CDR3. The CDR3 coding sequence is TGTGCCATCAGTGAGTCTGGGAACGAGCAGTACTTC. This sequence encodes CAISESGNEQYF. The rearrangement links TRBV10-3 to TRBJ2-7; D is unclear. CDR3 length equals 12 residues. From germline, CDR1 is ENHRY and CDR2 SYGVKD. Trimming removed 0 bases from V and 5 bases from J, with 5 bases in between.